Each of the 27 T cell receptor beta chains below was sequenced from the same sample in a study of response to subunit inactivated influenza vaccine. TCRdb fed the RT-PCR reads into MiXCR, producing one record per CDR3 protein. This sample has around 750,000 distinct CDR3 sequences, with 21% found just once. Specimen: PBMCs from blood, collected 5 days after vaccination. The receptors originated from a man aged 45 to 65 who received an inactivated influenza vaccine.

This sequence joins TRBV7-2 and TRBJ2-7; D might be TRBD1 (5 bases). There are 13 residues in the CDR3. V lost 0 bases, J lost 6 bases, and 9 bases lay in between. Germline V gene lookup returns CDR1 SGHTA and CDR2 FQGNSA. As DNA, the CDR3 is TGTGCCAGCAGCTTAGCGTGGGGCCGCGAGCAGTACTTC. This encodes CASSLAWGREQYF. Drawing the rest from reference TRBV7-2 and TRBJ2-7, the complete variable domain is GAGVSQSPSNKVTEKGKDVELRCDPISGHTALYWYRQSLGQGLEFLIYFQGNSAPDKSGLPSDRFSAERTGGSVSTLTIQRTQQEDSAVYLCASSLAWGREQYFGPGTRLTVT.

CDR3 in amino acids: CASSLMGADGYTF. The CDR3 nucleotides read TGTGCCAGCAGCCTTATGGGGGCGGATGGCTACACCTTC. The V gene is TRBV12-3 or TRBV12-4, the J gene TRBJ1-2; a weak D match, TRBD1 (6 bases). Trimming cost V 6 bases and J 6 bases, with 14 bases left between them. The CDR3 contains 13 residues.

The chain employs TRBV28 and TRBJ2-3, with TRBD1 as a possible D gene (6 bases). This CDR3 has 16 residues. Per germline, CDR1 MDHEN and CDR2 SYDVKM. The V and J ends lost 2 bases and 0 bases respectively, with 12 bases between them. Written as DNA, the CDR3 is TGTGCCAGCAGTTTACCGGACAGATTGAGCACAGATACGCAGTATTTT. Translation: CASSLPDRLSTDTQYF.

This clonotype was counted only a few times. The V gene is TRBV6-1, the J gene TRBJ1-1; tentatively, D is TRBD1 (6 bases). The CDR3 spans 19 residues. The V end was cut by 4 bases, the J end by 1 base, with 25 bases between. Germline V gene lookup returns CDR1 MNHNS and CDR2 SASEGT. CDR3 sequence: CASSAQPGHTVGKNTEAFF. In DNA, the CDR3 is TGTGCCAGCAGTGCCCAACCGGGACACACTGTAGGGAAGAACACTGAAGCTTTCTTT.

This clonotype has more than one count but fewer than ten. V is TRBV20-1 and J is TRBJ2-3; 13 bases map to TRBD2. J was trimmed by 0 bases and V by 6 bases; bases with no gene match: 6. The CDR3 extends over 16 amino acids. Per germline, CDR1 DFQATT and CDR2 SNEGSKA (reference sequence). CDR3 sequence (DNA): TGCAGTGCCTACGGACTAGCGGGGGAAAGCACAGATACGCAGTATTTT. This translates into CSAYGLAGESTDTQYF.

The chain has TRBV28 and TRBJ2-7, with D perhaps TRBD1 (8 bases). V was shortened by 10 bases and J by 3 bases, with 16 bases between the two germline ends. CDR3 size: 13 residues. Germline CDR1 and CDR2: MDHEN and SYDVKM. In DNA form, the CDR3 reads TGTGCCACTACAGGGGGGGGTCTCTACGAGCAGTACTTC. This sequence encodes CATTGGGLYEQYF.

This clonotype came up a few times. CDR3 sequence: CAISRPGRGTDTQYF. The CDR3 DNA reads TGTGCCATCAGCCGACCAGGGAGGGGGACAGATACGCAGTATTTT. The chain is built from TRBV10-3 and TRBJ2-3; the D gene is possibly TRBD2 (7 bases). There are 15 residues in the CDR3. Trimming cost V 6 bases and J 3 bases, with 16 bases left between them. CDR1 is ENHRY, CDR2 SYGVKD, per germline.

The V gene is TRBV27, the J gene TRBJ1-5, with D maybe TRBD1 (5 bases). V lost 9 bases to trimming and J lost 2 bases, with 26 bases between them. CDR3 length equals 18 residues. The V gene's germline CDR1 is MNHEY and CDR2 SMNVEV (reference sequence). Here the CDR3 reads CARRPQNLREEGNQPQHF. CDR3 DNA: TGTGCCAGGCGACCCCAAAACCTCAGGGAAGAAGGCAATCAGCCCCAGCATTTT.

The gene calls are TRBV6-2 or TRBV6-3 and TRBJ1-5, with D possibly being TRBD1 (5 bases). With 6 bases removed from V and 2 bases from J, the gap between germline ends came to 23 bases. Per the germline V gene, CDR1 is MNHEY and CDR2 is SVGEGT. The CDR3 sequence is 18 residues long. CDR3 DNA sequence: TGTGCCAGCAGCACAGGCGGGTTTACAATAGCGGGCAATCAGCCCCAGCATTTT. Encoded protein: CASSTGGFTIAGNQPQHF.

The chain has TRBV24-1 and TRBJ2-3, with 11 bases fitting TRBD1. This CDR3 is built from 13 residues. In germline, CDR1 is KGHDR, CDR2 SFDVKD. The J segment lost 3 bases and the V segment lost 10 bases, leaving 2 bases of the junction unmatched. The CDR3 DNA is TGTGCCACAGGGACAGGGGGGACAGATACGCAGTATTTT. Translation: CATGTGGTDTQYF.

This clonotype showed up just a few times. This chain uses TRBV12-3 or TRBV12-4 with TRBJ2-1; no reliable D call. V shed 3 bases and J shed 8 bases, with 14 bases lying between them. This CDR3 spans 14 amino acids. The CDR3 nucleotides are TGTGCCAGCAGTTTTGGGTACGAGCTCCATGAGCAGTTCTTC. Translating it yields CASSFGYELHEQFF.

This clonotype was detected only a few times. V and J are TRBV9 and TRBJ1-4, with TRBD1 matching 7 bases. The germline V gene encodes CDR1 SGDLS and CDR2 YYNGEE. The CDR3 consists of 17 residues. V dropped 0 bases and J dropped 6; count of bases not matched to a gene: 11. This chain's CDR3 is CASSVAPRTGDYEKLFF. CDR3 bases: TGTGCCAGCAGCGTAGCCCCCCGGACAGGCGATTATGAAAAACTGTTTTTT.

This clonotype has more than one count but fewer than ten. This rearrangement joins TRBV11-2 to TRBJ1-2, with 7 positions matching TRBD1. The CDR3 loop spans 15 amino acids. Germline assignment: CDR1 SGHAT and CDR2 FQNNGV. Losses at the gene ends were 6 bases for V and 3 bases for J; bases not matched to a gene: 10. Here the CDR3 reads CASRSIRDRYYGYTF. Here the CDR3 DNA reads TGTGCCAGCAGATCTATCCGGGACAGATACTATGGCTACACCTTC.

This clonotype was seen only a few times. The genes are TRBV12-3 or TRBV12-4 and TRBJ1-2; 8 positions match TRBD1. CDR3 length: 13 residues. The V and J ends lost 5 bases and 4 bases, in that order; junction bases with no gene match: 3. CDR3 coding DNA: TGTGCCAGCAGTGACAGGGGTGGCTATGGCTACACCTTC. Translation: CASSDRGGYGYTF.

This clonotype has just a few counts. The chain carries TRBV12-3 or TRBV12-4 and TRBJ2-2; D is possibly TRBD2 (5 bases). V lost 6 bases, J lost 7 bases, and 12 bases lay in between. The CDR3 covers 13 residues. CDR3 amino acids: CASRDSSIGELFF. The DNA of the CDR3 is TGTGCCAGCAGGGATTCTAGCATCGGGGAGCTGTTTTTT.

This clonotype has only a few counts. The chain is built from TRBV11-2 and TRBJ1-4; 7 bases align to TRBD1. J was trimmed by 8 bases and V by 3 bases; bases with no gene match: 9. Germline V lookup: CDR1 SGHAT, CDR2 FQNNGV. The CDR3 extends over 15 amino acids. The CDR3 DNA reads as TGTGCCAGCAGCTTGGGACAGCAAGGAAGCGAAAAACTGTTTTTT. Protein sequence: CASSLGQQGSEKLFF.

This clonotype has just a few counts. The chain employs TRBV20-1 and TRBJ2-7; TRBD2 agrees at 12 bases. Germline assignment: CDR1 DFQATT and CDR2 SNEGSKA (reference sequence). This CDR3 contains 15 residues. J gave up 6 bases and V 2 bases, and 8 bases lay outside the gene matches. CDR3 sequence (DNA): TGCAGTGCTAGACAACTAGCGGGGGGAAGGGGCGAGCAGTACTTC. Translating it yields CSARQLAGGRGEQYF.

In its sample, this clonotype was seen a few times. The V gene is TRBV12-3 or TRBV12-4, the J gene TRBJ2-1; 15 nucleotides line up with TRBD2. This CDR3 region has 15 residues. The trim removed 5 bases at V and 8 bases at J, leaving 4 bases unmatched. The CDR3 sequence is CASSTGLAGGYEQFF. In nucleotides, the CDR3 is TGTGCCAGCAGTACTGGACTAGCGGGGGGGTATGAGCAGTTCTTC.

CDR3 protein: CASTPGVAGYEQYF. In DNA form, the CDR3 reads TGCGCCAGCACCCCGGGGGTAGCGGGGTACGAGCAGTACTTC. The genes are TRBV10-2 and TRBJ2-7, with TRBD2 matching over 8 bases. The junction had 9 bases not matched to a gene; V was cut back by 7 bases and J by 4 bases. This CDR3 contains 14 residues. Germline CDR1 WSHSY, CDR2 SAAADI.

This clonotype was seen many times. The chain has TRBV20-1 and TRBJ1-1; 12 bases line up with TRBD1. The germline CDR1 and CDR2 sequences are DFQATT and SNEGSKA (reference sequence). The CDR3 contains 15 residues. V lost 1 base, J lost 6 bases, and 6 bases stayed unmatched. The CDR3 loop is CSARGLRDRGPEAFF. CDR3 nucleotides: TGCAGTGCTAGAGGCTTACGGGACAGGGGGCCTGAAGCTTTCTTT.

This clonotype occurred many times. This chain joins TRBV20-1 and TRBJ1-1; maybe TRBD1 (5 bases). The germline CDR1 and CDR2 sequences are DFQATT and SNEGSKA (reference sequence). CDR3 length: 14 residues. Trimming cost V 2 bases and J 2 bases, with 12 bases left between them. CDR3 region: CSARKGSPNTEAFF. CDR3 nucleotide sequence: TGCAGTGCTAGAAAGGGGTCGCCCAACACTGAAGCTTTCTTT.

The chain joins TRBV5-1 to TRBJ2-4; maybe TRBD2 (6 bases). This CDR3 contains 14 residues. With 2 bases removed from V and 8 bases from J, the gap between germline ends came to 14 bases. The germline V gene has CDR1 SGHRS and CDR2 YFSETQ. CDR3 in DNA: TGCGCCAGCAGCTTAAGTATCAGGGAGGACATTCAGTACTTC. It translates to CASSLSIREDIQYF.

The rearrangement uses TRBV9 and TRBJ2-5; maybe TRBD2 (6 bases). The germline CDR1 and CDR2 sequences are SGDLS and YYNGEE. The ends were cut back, 4 bases at V and 7 bases at J, with 17 bases in the middle. The CDR3 sequence is 14 residues long. The CDR3 sequence: CASSPGSGEGTQYF. The CDR3 DNA follows: TGTGCCAGCAGCCCTGGTAGCGGCGAAGGGACCCAGTACTTC.

CDR3 protein: CASRSGTVPSDTQYF. The CDR3 coding sequence is TGTGCCAGCAGGTCGGGGACAGTGCCGAGCGATACGCAGTATTTT. The V gene is TRBV6-1, the J gene TRBJ2-3; TRBD1 matches at 7 bases. In germline, CDR1 is MNHNS, CDR2 SASEGT. The CDR3 contains 15 residues. V was pared by 6 bases and J by 6 bases, with 12 bases of the junction left unmatched.

In its sample, this clonotype was seen a few times. The chain employs TRBV7-2 and TRBJ1-6; 9 bases are a match to TRBD1. The J segment lost 9 bases and the V segment lost 5 bases, leaving 11 bases of the junction unmatched. Germline CDR1 is SGHTA and CDR2 is FQGNSA. The CDR3 length is 16 residues. The CDR3 DNA reads TGTGCCAGCAGCACCTGGACAGGGGTCATGGGTTCACCCCTCCACTTT. Residues: CASSTWTGVMGSPLHF.

The chain joins TRBV5-1 to TRBJ1-2; unclear D gene. The V gene's germline CDR1 is SGHRS and CDR2 YFSETQ. CDR3 length equals 13 residues. V was trimmed by 7 bases and J by 5 bases, leaving 15 bases between them. The CDR3 loop is CASADPSAYGYTF. In DNA form, the CDR3 reads TGCGCCAGCGCCGACCCCAGTGCTTATGGCTACACCTTC.

This clonotype was seen a few times. The chain uses TRBV6-2 or TRBV6-3 and TRBJ2-1; 16 bases line up with TRBD2. The junction had 9 bases not matched to a gene; V was cut back by 2 bases and J by 5 bases. Germline CDR1 and CDR2: MNHEY and SVGEGT. The CDR3 consists of 19 residues. The CDR3 DNA sequence: TGTGCCAGCAGTTACCTAACGCCGGGACTAGCGGGGGGGAACAATGAGCAGTTCTTC. Its translation: CASSYLTPGLAGGNNEQFF.